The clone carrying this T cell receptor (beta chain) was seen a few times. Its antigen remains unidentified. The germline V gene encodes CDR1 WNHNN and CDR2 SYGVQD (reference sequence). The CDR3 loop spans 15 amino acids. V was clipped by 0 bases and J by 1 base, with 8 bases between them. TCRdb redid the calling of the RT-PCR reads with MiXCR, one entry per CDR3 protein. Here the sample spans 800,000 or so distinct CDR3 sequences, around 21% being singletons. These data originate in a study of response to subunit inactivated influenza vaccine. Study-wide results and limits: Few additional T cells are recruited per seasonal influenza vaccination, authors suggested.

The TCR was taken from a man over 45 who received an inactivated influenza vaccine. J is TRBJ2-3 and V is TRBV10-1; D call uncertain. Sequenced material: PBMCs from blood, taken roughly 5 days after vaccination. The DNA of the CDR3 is TGCGCCAGCAGTGAGTCAATGGGCGGCACAGATACGCAGTATTTT. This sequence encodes CASSESMGGTDTQYF.